These 30 T cell receptor beta chains were sequenced from one sample in a study of blood T cell repertoires in COVID-19. Clones were sequenced by immunoSEQ multiplex PCR, and TCRdb holds only the in-frame ones, with some missing. The repertoire has a few hundred thousand clones, more than 75% of them found once; the top ten carry almost 3%. Source material: PBMCs or T cells enriched from blood (not recorded which). The receptor set was obtained from a woman aged 25 to 39 who had recovered from COVID-19.

The rearrangement links TRBV9 to TRBJ2-1, with TRBD1 matching over 9 bases. The CDR3 is made up of 14 amino acids. The germline V gene has CDR1 SGDLS and CDR2 YYNGEE. V trimming: 4 bases; J trimming: 9 bases; junction bases outside the gene matches: 8. The chain's CDR3 is CASSSRDRELEQFF. The CDR3 DNA reads TGTGCCAGCAGCTCCCGGGACAGGGAGCTTGAGCAGTTCTTC.

This clone has only one observation. This sequence joins TRBV11-1 and TRBJ1-2; D unresolved. With 1 base removed from V and 4 bases from J, the gap between germline ends came to 7 bases. The CDR3 consists of 13 residues. CDR1 and CDR2 from the germline V gene are SGHAT and FQDESV (reference sequence). The CDR3 nucleotides are TGTGCCAGCAGCTTAGGGGCCTCCTATGGCTACACCTTC. Translated, it gives CASSLGASYGYTF.

In this sample, this clone turned up once. The chain carries TRBV29-1 and TRBJ1-1; D call uncertain. From germline, CDR1 is SQVTM and CDR2 ANQGSEA. The CDR3 is made up of 10 amino acids. V was clipped by 4 bases and J by 6 bases, with 6 bases between them. The CDR3 DNA reads TGCAGCGTTGTTGCGGCTGAAGCTTTCTTT. It specifies CSVVAAEAFF.

The rearrangement links TRBV29-1 to TRBJ1-1; perhaps TRBD1 as D (5 bases). Germline V gene sequence: CDR1 SQVTM, CDR2 ANQGSEA. Trimming shortened V by 7 bases and J by 3 bases, and 15 bases separated the two germline ends. The CDR3 length is 13 residues. CDR3 nucleotide sequence: TGCAGCGGGTGGGACTACCGGGACACTGAAGCTTTCTTT. Residues: CSGWDYRDTEAFF.

In its sample, this clone was seen a few times. This chain joins TRBV27 and TRBJ2-1; 8 bases agree with TRBD2. CDR1 MNHEY and CDR2 SMNVEV come from the germline V gene (reference sequence). The CDR3 totals 15 residues. V was pared by 3 bases and J by 7 bases, with 8 bases of the junction left unmatched. The CDR3 DNA sequence: TGTGCCAGCAGTTTTGGGGGAAAGCGGGGGAATGAGCAGTTCTTC. Translation gives CASSFGGKRGNEQFF.

The count of this clone is one. CDR3 sequence reads: CASSEPRTGNTEAFF. In nucleotides, the CDR3 is TGTGCCAGCAGTGAGCCCAGGACAGGGAACACTGAAGCTTTCTTT. The J gene is TRBJ1-1, the V gene TRBV25-1, with 7 bases lining up with TRBD1. This CDR3 contains 15 residues. Germline values: CDR1 MGHDK, CDR2 SYGVNS. V shed 3 bases and J 1 base; nucleotides not matched to a gene: 5.

The chain is built from TRBV10-3 and TRBJ2-5; 13 positions agree with TRBD2. Unmatched junction bases numbered 8, after V lost 2 bases and J lost 5 bases. Germline CDR1 is ENHRY and CDR2 is SYGVKD. This CDR3 is 17 amino acids long. CDR3 in amino acids: CAISETGLAGVRETQYF. The CDR3 nucleotides are TGTGCCATCAGTGAGACCGGACTAGCGGGAGTTAGGGAGACCCAGTACTTC.

This chain connects TRBV19 to TRBJ1-5; D gene ambiguous. The germline V gene has CDR1 LNHDA and CDR2 SQIVND (reference sequence). The CDR3 length is 13 residues. V dropped 8 bases and J dropped 7 bases, with 15 bases sitting between them. The CDR3 sequence is CASRGPNEQPQHF. In DNA, the CDR3 is TGTGCCAGTCGAGGCCCGAATGAACAGCCCCAGCATTTT.

The table lists this clone with a count of one. V is TRBV6-6 and J is TRBJ2-5, with TRBD2 as a possible D gene (5 bases). V lost 6 bases, J lost 4 bases, and 6 bases lay in between. CDR3 size: 11 residues. The germline V gene has CDR1 MNHNY and CDR2 SVGAGI (reference sequence). The chain's CDR3 is CASRAGETQYF. In nucleotides, the CDR3 is TGTGCCAGCAGGGCGGGAGAGACCCAGTACTTC.

The CDR3 is CASSPLGLAGGGDTQYF. The CDR3 bases are TGTGCCAGCAGCCCCCTGGGACTAGCGGGAGGAGGAGATACGCAGTATTTT. The chain couples TRBV11-2 to TRBJ2-3, with 15 bases identical to TRBD2. The CDR3 length is 17 residues. Trimming at V came to 5 bases and at J to 5 bases, leaving 8 bases not matched to a gene. Germline CDR1 is SGHAT and CDR2 is FQNNGV.

In regard to this clone: The sample contains more than one DNA sequence encoding this CDR3. The chain has TRBV12-3 or TRBV12-4 and TRBJ2-7, with D possibly being TRBD1 (5 bases). This CDR3 is built from 11 residues. The V end was cut by 4 bases, the J end by 4 bases, with 5 bases between. CDR3 DNA sequence: TGTGCCAGCAGTTCAGGGTACGAGCAGTACTTC. Protein sequence: CASSSGYEQYF.

The chain couples TRBV10-2 to TRBJ1-5, with TRBD1 as a possible D gene (5 bases). The CDR3 contains 16 residues. Trimming stripped 7 bases from V and 3 bases from J, with 19 bases between. CDR1 is WSHSY and CDR2 is SAAADI in the germline V gene. The CDR3 loop reads CASMEGGKGYNQPQHF. CDR3 DNA sequence: TGCGCCAGCATGGAGGGCGGGAAGGGGTACAATCAGCCCCAGCATTTT.

The rearrangement joins TRBV28 to TRBJ1-5; D may be TRBD1 (6 bases). Trimming pared 7 bases from V and 0 bases from J, leaving 13 bases between. This CDR3 region has 15 residues. The germline V gene has CDR1 MDHEN and CDR2 SYDVKM. The CDR3 DNA follows: TGTGCCAGCATCCCCGGCAGGGGTAGCAATCAGCCCCAGCATTTT. Residues: CASIPGRGSNQPQHF.

The chain joins TRBV13 to TRBJ2-1, with 11 bases matching TRBD2. This CDR3 is built from 15 residues. Germline-derived CDR1 and CDR2 are PRHDT and FYEKMQ (reference sequence). The J segment lost 5 bases and the V segment lost 4 bases, leaving 4 bases of the junction unmatched. Here the CDR3 reads CASSYGGLADNEQFF. CDR3 DNA sequence: TGTGCCAGCAGCTACGGGGGACTAGCGGACAATGAGCAGTTCTTC.

This clone was seen only once. This chain links TRBV2 with TRBJ2-7; D is perhaps TRBD2 (5 bases). Germline V lookup: CDR1 SNHLY, CDR2 FYNNEI. The CDR3 loop spans 16 amino acids. The V gene lost 4 bases and the J gene lost 3 bases, with 19 bases spanning the gap. CDR3 loop: CASSALSRAGIYEQYF. The DNA for the CDR3 is TGTGCCAGCAGTGCTCTATCCCGAGCCGGGATCTACGAGCAGTACTTC.

This sequence joins TRBV28 and TRBJ2-7, with a tentative D call TRBD2 (7 bases). CDR3 length: 15 amino acids. Per germline, CDR1 MDHEN and CDR2 SYDVKM. V lost 5 bases and J 1 base, leaving 15 bases between the germline ends. DNA for the CDR3: TGTGCCAGCAGTAGGGGGGGTGCTGAGTCCTACGAGCAGTACTTC. Translation gives CASSRGGAESYEQYF.

The J gene is TRBJ2-1, the V gene TRBV7-9; 8 nucleotides align to TRBD1. After removal of 3 bases from V and 4 bases from J, the junction contained 5 bases not matched to a gene. The germline V gene encodes CDR1 SEHNR and CDR2 FQNEAQ (reference sequence). CDR3 length: 15 amino acids. The CDR3 loop is CASSFGTGAYNEQFF. In DNA form, the CDR3 reads TGTGCCAGCAGCTTTGGGACAGGAGCTTACAATGAGCAGTTCTTC.

This clone was recorded once. The chain couples TRBV18 to TRBJ1-5, with D tentatively TRBD1 (5 bases). The CDR3 runs 15 residues. Germline V CDR1 and CDR2: KGHSH, LQKENI. V lost 5 bases and J lost 2, with 13 bases in between. The CDR3 is CASSMGGVGNQPQHF. CDR3 nucleotide sequence: TGTGCCAGCTCAATGGGGGGGGTAGGCAATCAGCCCCAGCATTTT.

This clone has just one count. The J gene is TRBJ2-3, the V gene TRBV7-2; no clear D gene. V lost 5 bases and J lost 4, with 19 bases in between. Germline CDR1 and CDR2: SGHTA and FQGNSA. The CDR3 extends over 16 amino acids. The CDR3 DNA sequence: TGTGCCAGCAGCCGGATCAGCCGCGGAATCGCAGATACGCAGTATTTT. It codes for CASSRISRGIADTQYF.

The chain has TRBV5-1 and TRBJ1-4, with D maybe TRBD1 (5 bases). This CDR3 has 15 residues. CDR1 and CDR2 from the germline V gene are SGHRS and YFSETQ. Between the trimmed V and J ends, which lost 0 bases and 7 bases, there was a span of 13 bases. In DNA form, the CDR3 reads TGCGCCAGCAGCTTGGTAGGGGAGGTGGGTGAAAAACTGTTTTTT. Its translation is CASSLVGEVGEKLFF.

This clone was picked up a small number of times. CDR3 sequence reads: CASRGQMNTEAFF. DNA for the CDR3: TGTGCCAGCAGGGGACAGATGAACACTGAAGCTTTCTTT. The V and J genes are TRBV12-3 or TRBV12-4 and TRBJ1-1; TRBD1 matches at 7 bases. This CDR3 region has 13 residues. The J segment lost 0 bases and the V segment lost 6 bases, leaving 1 base of the junction unmatched.

The V and J genes are TRBV14 and TRBJ2-7, with 9 bases matching TRBD2. The trim removed 0 bases at V and 4 bases at J, leaving 10 bases unmatched. Germline CDR1 SGHDN, CDR2 FVKESK. The CDR3 consists of 17 residues. CDR3 sequence reads: CASSQDSRLAGMYEQYF. CDR3 DNA sequence: TGTGCCAGCAGCCAAGATTCTCGGCTAGCGGGAATGTACGAGCAGTACTTC.

J is TRBJ2-7 and V is TRBV4-1, with 7 bases fitting TRBD1. Germline values: CDR1 MGHRA, CDR2 YSYEKL. With V trimmed by 4 bases and J by 3 bases, 9 bases remained unmatched. This CDR3 comprises 15 residues. This chain's CDR3 is CASSPTGQSFYEQYF. The CDR3 coding sequence is TGCGCCAGCAGCCCCACGGGACAGTCTTTCTACGAGCAGTACTTC.

The chain is built from TRBV6-5 and TRBJ1-2; D possibly corresponds to TRBD1 (6 bases). The length of the CDR3 is 14 residues. Trimming stripped 7 bases from V and 2 bases from J, with 14 bases between. Germline V gene data show CDR1 as MNHEY and CDR2 as SVGAGI. CDR3 protein: CASTLPQGNYGYTF. The CDR3, as DNA: TGTGCCAGCACCTTACCACAGGGCAACTATGGCTACACCTTC.

This chain links TRBV5-4 with TRBJ1-1; the match to TRBD1 covers 9 bases. The CDR3 is made up of 16 amino acids. Per germline, CDR1 SGHNT and CDR2 YYREEE (reference sequence). Losses at the gene ends were 0 bases for V and 0 bases for J; bases not matched to a gene: 3. This CDR3 reads CASSLAGQGLNTEAFF. The CDR3 nucleotides are TGTGCCAGCAGCTTGGCGGGACAGGGATTGAACACTGAAGCTTTCTTT.

The rearrangement joins TRBV28 to TRBJ1-2, with a weak D call TRBD1 (6 bases). Germline assignment: CDR1 MDHEN and CDR2 SYDVKM. This CDR3 spans 14 amino acids. V lost 3 bases and J 4 bases, leaving 12 bases between the germline ends. The CDR3: CASSLGTPVYGYTF. The CDR3 bases are TGTGCCAGCAGTTTGGGGACACCCGTCTATGGCTACACCTTC.

The rearrangement joins TRBV5-1 to TRBJ2-2; 13 bases match TRBD2. Germline V gene data show CDR1 as SGHRS and CDR2 as YFSETQ. The CDR3 is 15 residues long. V was clipped by 3 bases and J by 6 bases; unmatched bases: 2. The CDR3 loop reads CASSSGTSGAGELFF. CDR3 bases: TGCGCCAGCAGCTCCGGGACTAGCGGGGCCGGGGAGCTGTTTTTT.

V is TRBV7-8 and J is TRBJ2-3; 7 bases fit TRBD2. Unmatched junction bases numbered 11, after V lost 5 bases and J lost 3 bases. CDR1 and CDR2 from the germline V gene are SGHVS and FQNEAQ. The CDR3 runs to 16 residues. CDR3: CASSLRGGEVTDTQYF. The CDR3, as DNA: TGTGCCAGCAGCCTAAGGGGAGGGGAGGTGACAGATACGCAGTATTTT.

The V gene is TRBV6-6, the J gene TRBJ2-1, with TRBD2 as a possible D gene (6 bases). CDR1 and CDR2 (germline): MNHNY, SVGAGI (reference sequence). The CDR3 contains 16 residues. V lost 4 bases, J lost 5 bases, and 18 bases lay in between. CDR3 DNA sequence: TGTGCCAGCAGTTCGGAACGGGTTAGCGGCAACAATGAGCAGTTCTTC. Its translation: CASSSERVSGNNEQFF.

This rearrangement joins TRBV3-1 (or the pseudogene TRBV3-2) to TRBJ1-1; 10 bases align to TRBD1. CDR1 and CDR2 from the germline V gene are LGHDT and YNNKEL (reference sequence). After removal of 3 bases from V and 8 bases from J, the junction contained 3 bases not matched to a gene. The CDR3 loop spans 13 amino acids. As DNA, the CDR3 is TGTGCCAGCAGCCAGACAGGGGGCTTAGAAGCTTTCTTT. This encodes CASSQTGGLEAFF.